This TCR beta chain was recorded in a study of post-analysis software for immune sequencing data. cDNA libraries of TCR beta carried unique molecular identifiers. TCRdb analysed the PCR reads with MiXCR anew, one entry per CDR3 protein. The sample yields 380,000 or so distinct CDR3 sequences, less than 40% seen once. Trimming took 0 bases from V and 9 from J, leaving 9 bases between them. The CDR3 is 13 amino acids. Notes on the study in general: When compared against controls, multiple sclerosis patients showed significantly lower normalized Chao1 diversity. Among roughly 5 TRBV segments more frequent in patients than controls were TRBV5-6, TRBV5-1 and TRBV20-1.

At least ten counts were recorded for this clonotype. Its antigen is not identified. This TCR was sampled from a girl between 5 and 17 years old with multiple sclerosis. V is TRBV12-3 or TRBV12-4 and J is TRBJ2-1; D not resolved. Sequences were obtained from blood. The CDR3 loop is CASSLASQAEQFF. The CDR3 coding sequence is TGTGCCAGCAGTTTAGCGTCGCAGGCTGAGCAGTTCTTC.